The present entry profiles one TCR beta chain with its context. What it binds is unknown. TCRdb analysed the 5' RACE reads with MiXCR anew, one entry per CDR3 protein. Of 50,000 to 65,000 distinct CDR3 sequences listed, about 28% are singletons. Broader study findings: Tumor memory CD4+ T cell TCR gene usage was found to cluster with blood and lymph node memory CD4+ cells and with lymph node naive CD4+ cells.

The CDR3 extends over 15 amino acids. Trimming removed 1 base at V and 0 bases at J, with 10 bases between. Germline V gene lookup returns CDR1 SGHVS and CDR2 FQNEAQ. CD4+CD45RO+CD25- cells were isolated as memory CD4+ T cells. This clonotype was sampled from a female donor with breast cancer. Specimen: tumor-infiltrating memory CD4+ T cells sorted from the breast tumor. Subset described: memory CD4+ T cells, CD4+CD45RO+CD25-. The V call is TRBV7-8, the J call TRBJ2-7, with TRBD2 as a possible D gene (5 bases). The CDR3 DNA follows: TGTGCCAGCAGCTTAGGTCGGGCGGGCTCCTACGAGCAGTACTTC. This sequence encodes CASSLGRAGSYEQYF.